This entry describes one TCR beta chain. The method was immunoSEQ multiplex PCR; TCRdb's version includes in-frame clones alone and lacks a portion of them. The table lists about 220,000 clones, 82% of them singletons, with 3% to 4% in the top ten. This sample is part of a study of blood T cell repertoires in COVID-19. Self-reported history from a screening survey and questionnaire set each donor's cohort. For recovered donors of Cohort 3, there were two negative PCRs, clearance, or symptom resolution. The CDR3 is made up of 13 amino acids. Unmatched junction bases numbered 1, after V lost 7 bases and J lost 0 bases. Germline loops: CDR1 KGHDR, CDR2 SFDVKD.

Sequenced: PBMCs or T cells enriched from blood (not recorded which). The chain carries TRBV24-1 and TRBJ1-1; TRBD1 agrees at 7 bases. The receptor was derived from a woman aged 60-70 years who had recovered from COVID-19. This chain's CDR3 is CATRQGMNTEAFF. The DNA for the CDR3 is TGTGCCACCAGACAGGGGATGAACACTGAAGCTTTCTTT.